One and the same sample provided the 21 T cell receptor beta chains below, sequenced in a study of blood T cell repertoires in COVID-19 (dated by TCRdb to 2018 to 2020). Preparation of the library involved the immunoSEQ multiplex PCR assay. This immuneACCESS table, as held by TCRdb, lists in-frame sequences with V and J called but not all clones. Of the missing ones, under half trace to an unresolved V gene in checked studies; the others have no known cause. This sample gives about 110,000 clones in total; about 75% of them show up just once. The top ten clonotypes cover less than 6.5% of the sample. The sample consisted of peripheral blood. The source of these receptors is a man aged 80 or over with acute or convalescent COVID-19.

This clone was seen a few times. V gene TRBV5-6 combines with J gene TRBJ1-2; D remains ambiguous. V lost 1 base and J lost 8, with 6 bases in between. CDR3 length: 11 amino acids. Germline loops: CDR1 SGHDT, CDR2 YYEEEE. The CDR3 sequence is CASSLSGGYTF. CDR3 nucleotide sequence: TGTGCCAGCAGCTTGTCTGGCGGCTACACCTTC.

This clone occurred once. V gene TRBV11-3 combines with J gene TRBJ2-1; TRBD2 matches at 9 bases. Germline trimming cut 0 bases from V and 6 bases from J; bases unmatched to any gene: 6. The CDR3 covers 16 residues. Germline V gene data show CDR1 as SGHNT and CDR2 as YENEEA. The CDR3 DNA is TGTGCCAGCAGCTTAGATTCTAGCGGGGCTTTCAATGAGCAGTTCTTC. Its translation is CASSLDSSGAFNEQFF.

The rearrangement links TRBV6-5 to TRBJ2-7, with 8 bases aligning to TRBD1. This CDR3 contains 14 residues. Looked up from germline, CDR1 is MNHEY and CDR2 is SVGAGI. V trimming: 4 bases; J trimming: 6 bases; junction bases outside the gene matches: 8. Here the CDR3 reads CASSSGQGISEQYF. The CDR3 bases are TGTGCCAGCAGTTCCGGACAGGGTATTAGCGAGCAGTACTTC.

The chain employs TRBV5-1 and TRBJ1-3; no definite D call. From germline, CDR1 is SGHRS and CDR2 YFSETQ. V lost 0 bases to trimming and J lost 0 bases, with 7 bases between them. This CDR3 has 15 residues. The CDR3, as DNA: TGCGCCAGCAGCTTGGAAGCAGGCTCTGGAAACACCATATATTTT. Its translation is CASSLEAGSGNTIYF.

This clone was counted between two and nine times. The chain combines TRBV9 with TRBJ2-7; tentative D call: TRBD1 (5 bases). Germline CDR1 and CDR2: SGDLS and YYNGEE. The V end was cut by 0 bases, the J end by 3 bases, with 10 bases between. The CDR3 extends over 14 amino acids. As DNA, the CDR3 is TGTGCCAGCAGCGTAGCAGGCAGGGACTACGAGCAGTACTTC. Its protein is CASSVAGRDYEQYF.

The chain couples TRBV18 to TRBJ2-4; 14 positions agree with TRBD2. Germline V CDR1 and CDR2: KGHSH, LQKENI. This CDR3 has 16 residues. The trim removed 3 bases at V and 7 bases at J, leaving 5 bases unmatched. The CDR3 DNA follows: TGTGCCAGCTCACCGTCCAGACTAGCGGGAGGGAACATTCAGTACTTC. It codes for CASSPSRLAGGNIQYF.

This clone was seen a few times. Other DNA variants within this sample encode the same CDR3. The chain combines TRBV6-5 with TRBJ1-1; 7 bases match TRBD1. The CDR3 contains 15 residues. Germline V gene sequence: CDR1 MNHEY, CDR2 SVGAGI. The V and J ends lost 0 bases and 1 base, in that order; junction bases with no gene match: 2. The CDR3 here is CASSYSYRGNTEAFF. CDR3 nucleotide sequence: TGTGCCAGCAGTTACTCCTACAGGGGGAACACTGAAGCTTTCTTT.

The sample holds a few counts of this clone. The gene calls are TRBV25-1 and TRBJ1-3; 7 bases match TRBD1. CDR1 and CDR2 from the germline V gene are MGHDK and SYGVNS. There are 16 residues in the CDR3. Unmatched junction bases numbered 5, after V lost 3 bases and J lost 0 bases. CDR3 residues: CASSDLGTDSGNTIYF. The CDR3 bases are TGTGCCAGCAGTGATCTTGGGACAGACTCTGGAAACACCATATATTTT.

V and J are TRBV18 and TRBJ2-5; the D gene is possibly TRBD2 (5 bases). Deletions cut 3 bases from V and 4 bases from J, with 15 bases between. The CDR3 contains 15 residues. Germline V gene sequence: CDR1 KGHSH, CDR2 LQKENI. The CDR3 coding sequence is TGTGCCAGCTCACCTGCGTACGGTGGAGGAGAGACCCAGTACTTC. This gives the protein CASSPAYGGGETQYF.

The V call is TRBV28, the J call TRBJ2-5; the match to TRBD1 covers 11 bases. CDR1 is MDHEN and CDR2 is SYDVKM in the germline V gene. CDR3 length: 15 amino acids. The ends lost 4 bases at V and 7 bases at J; junction bases unmatched: 8. The CDR3 nucleotides are TGTGCCAGCAGTTCCGGACAGGGGGCTATTGGGACCCAGTACTTC. Translation: CASSSGQGAIGTQYF.

This clone was seen only once. The chain uses TRBV2 and TRBJ1-4; 11 nucleotides agree with TRBD1. Losses at the gene ends were 6 bases for V and 4 bases for J; bases not matched to a gene: 4. The length of the CDR3 is 15 residues. CDR1 and CDR2 from the germline V gene are SNHLY and FYNNEI. This CDR3 is CASRRDRGGNEKLFF. CDR3 nucleotide sequence: TGTGCCAGCAGACGGGACAGGGGGGGTAATGAAAAACTGTTTTTT. Full variable domain (outside the CDR3, taken from reference TRBV2 and TRBJ1-4): EPEVTQTPSHQVTQMGQEVILRCVPISNHLYFYWYRQILGQKVEFLVSFYNNEISEKSEIFDDQFSVERPDGSNFTLKIRSTKLEDSAMYFCASRRDRGGNEKLFFGSGTQLSVL.

The V call is TRBV5-6, the J call TRBJ2-5; D is perhaps TRBD2 (6 bases). CDR1 and CDR2 from the germline V gene are SGHDT and YYEEEE. The CDR3 runs to 16 residues. Deletions cut 5 bases from V and 2 bases from J, with 19 bases between. The CDR3 loop reads CASRWGWREPQETQYF. The CDR3 DNA reads TGTGCCAGCAGATGGGGATGGCGGGAACCTCAAGAGACCCAGTACTTC.

This clone was found a few times. V gene TRBV6-5 combines with J gene TRBJ1-6, with 8 positions matching TRBD1. The germline CDR1 and CDR2 sequences are MNHEY and SVGAGI. CDR3 length: 15 residues. Trimming took 7 bases from V and 5 from J; bases not matched to a gene: 7. The CDR3 loop reads CASKYPTGDNSPLHF. The CDR3 region has the DNA TGTGCCAGCAAATATCCGACAGGGGATAATTCACCCCTCCACTTT.

The chain uses TRBV7-2 and TRBJ2-5; D may be TRBD2 (5 bases). The germline gives CDR1 SGHTA, CDR2 FQGNSA. This CDR3 spans 16 amino acids. With 5 bases removed from V and 2 bases from J, the gap between germline ends came to 18 bases. The CDR3 DNA is TGTGCCAGCAGCCCGCCCCACGCGCGGAGGCAAGAGACCCAGTACTTC. Its translation: CASSPPHARRQETQYF.

The rearrangement joins TRBV7-2 to TRBJ2-1; the match to TRBD2 covers 8 bases. The CDR3 has 16 amino acids. The V segment lost 5 bases and the J segment 0 bases; nucleotides outside the gene matches: 6. CDR1 and CDR2 (germline): SGHTA, FQGNSA. The CDR3: CASSRSGASSYNEQFF. As DNA, the CDR3 is TGTGCCAGCAGCCGTAGCGGGGCTAGCTCCTACAATGAGCAGTTCTTC.

This clone was counted between two and nine times. V is TRBV7-8 and J is TRBJ1-5, with a possible D match to TRBD1 (6 bases). The CDR3 totals 14 residues. From germline, CDR1 is SGHVS and CDR2 FQNEAQ. Trimming removed 2 bases from V and 7 bases from J, with 12 bases in between. For the CDR3, the DNA is TGTGCCAGCAGCTTACCGGGGGGCGACCAGCCCCAGCATTTT. Its protein product is CASSLPGGDQPQHF.

This rearrangement joins TRBV3-1 (or the pseudogene TRBV3-2) to TRBJ1-1; 7 bases map to TRBD1. Trimming cost V 4 bases and J 4 bases; bases outside gene matches: 3. Per the germline V gene, CDR1 is LGHDT and CDR2 is YNNKEL (reference sequence). This CDR3 contains 13 residues. CDR3: CASSPSGGTEAFF. CDR3 coding DNA: TGTGCCAGCAGCCCCTCAGGGGGCACTGAAGCTTTCTTT.

The V call is TRBV27, the J call TRBJ1-6, with 7 nucleotides matching TRBD1. The CDR3 length is 12 residues. Germline V gene data show CDR1 as MNHEY and CDR2 as SMNVEV (reference sequence). V lost 3 bases, J lost 11 bases, and 1 base stayed unmatched. The CDR3 region is CASSFQGAPLHF. The CDR3 region has the DNA TGTGCCAGCAGTTTTCAGGGGGCACCCCTCCACTTT.

This chain connects TRBV13 to TRBJ2-7; the match to TRBD2 covers 7 bases. From germline, CDR1 is PRHDT and CDR2 FYEKMQ (reference sequence). V trimming: 5 bases; J trimming: 8 bases; junction bases outside the gene matches: 18. The CDR3 runs 16 residues. The CDR3 region is CASSPAGTRGTTKQYF. CDR3 coding DNA: TGTGCCAGCAGCCCAGCAGGGACCCGAGGGACTACAAAGCAGTACTTC.

A single count supports this clone. The chain links TRBV2 to TRBJ1-6; D is undetermined. The germline V gene encodes CDR1 SNHLY and CDR2 FYNNEI. The CDR3 contains 14 residues. Trimming cost V 4 bases and J 4 bases, with 8 bases left between them. The CDR3 bases are TGTGCCAGCAGTGGACGGGAGTATAATTCACCCCTCCACTTT. Residues: CASSGREYNSPLHF.

This clone was recorded a few times. The V call is TRBV24-1, the J call TRBJ2-1, with D unresolved. This CDR3 comprises 14 residues. Trimming stripped 5 bases from V and 6 bases from J, with 13 bases between. Germline V gene sequence: CDR1 KGHDR, CDR2 SFDVKD. The CDR3 DNA follows: TGTGCCACCAGTGCATCTACTCTCGGCAATGAGCAGTTCTTC. Protein product: CATSASTLGNEQFF.